The T cell receptor beta chain under discussion was sequenced for a study of blood T cell repertoires in COVID-19. As processed by the authors: Quantification of nucleated cells was approximated via reference gene primer amplification. TCRdb's table, derived via immunoSEQ multiplex PCR, lists solely in-frame clones and lacks some. V, J and clone size were drawn from that table, and D and trimming were deduced from the DNA. The data contain roughly 200,000 clones, approximately 85% of them singletons. Sequencing was performed on peripheral blood. The source is a woman aged 80 or older with acute or convalescent COVID-19.

Here the CDR3 reads CASSAGVYDTQYF. The CDR3 nucleotides are TGTGCCAGCAGCGCAGGTGTCTATGATACGCAGTATTTT. The chain combines TRBV9 with TRBJ2-3; D not resolved. This CDR3 has 13 amino acids. Germline CDR1 SGDLS, CDR2 YYNGEE. The germline V and J ends were trimmed by 3 bases and 6 bases, with 11 bases remaining between them.